Following are 29 T cell receptor beta chains from one sample sequenced in a study of blood T cell repertoires in COVID-19. Libraries were prepared by immunoSEQ multiplex PCR; TCRdb keeps only in-frame clonotypes and omits some of them. The sample records roughly 250,000 clones, 83% being singletons. The sample taken for sequencing was peripheral blood. These receptor sequences come from a human donor in a cohort sampled during active COVID-19.

This clone was observed a single time. The chain employs TRBV7-9 and TRBJ2-2; TRBD2 aligns across 9 bases. Germline assignment: CDR1 SEHNR and CDR2 FQNEAQ (reference sequence). This CDR3 contains 15 residues. V trimming: 11 bases; J trimming: 7 bases; junction bases outside the gene matches: 14. CDR3 nucleotides: TGTGCCGGCGCCGTCGCGGGAGGGCCGATCGGGGAGCTGTTTTTT. Protein sequence: CAGAVAGGPIGELFF.

The V gene is TRBV3-1 (or the pseudogene TRBV3-2), the J gene TRBJ1-2; a weak D match, TRBD1 (5 bases). The CDR3 covers 14 residues. Looked up from germline, CDR1 is LGHDT and CDR2 is YNNKEL (reference sequence). V was pared by 2 bases and J by 7 bases, with 14 bases between. This CDR3 reads CASSQTTRGLGYTF. CDR3 coding DNA: TGTGCCAGCAGCCAAACCACAAGGGGTCTTGGCTACACCTTC.

The rearrangement links TRBV7-9 to TRBJ2-1; TRBD2 agrees at 12 bases. Losses at the gene ends were 3 bases for V and 8 bases for J; bases not matched to a gene: 8. The CDR3 loop spans 16 amino acids. The germline V gene has CDR1 SEHNR and CDR2 FQNEAQ (reference sequence). CDR3 in amino acids: CASSFWQRLAGDEQFF. In nucleotides, the CDR3 is TGTGCCAGCAGCTTCTGGCAACGACTAGCGGGAGATGAGCAGTTCTTC.

The gene calls are TRBV19 and TRBJ2-7; a weak D match, TRBD1 (6 bases). The CDR3 length is 13 residues. The germline V and J ends were trimmed by 5 bases and 1 base, with 9 bases remaining between them. Germline V lookup: CDR1 LNHDA, CDR2 SQIVND (reference sequence). This CDR3 reads CASSVGASYEQYF. The CDR3 DNA follows: TGTGCCAGTAGTGTGGGGGCTTCCTACGAGCAGTACTTC. The full variable domain, its missing parts supplied by reference TRBV19 and TRBJ2-7, is DGGITQSPKYLFRKEGQNVTLSCEQNLNHDAMYWYRQDPGQGLRLIYYSQIVNDFQKGDIAEGYSVSREKKESFPLTVTSAQKNPTAFYLCASSVGASYEQYFGPGTRLTVT.

The genes are TRBV7-9 and TRBJ1-2; D ambiguous. The CDR3 runs to 15 residues. The germline V gene encodes CDR1 SEHNR and CDR2 FQNEAQ (reference sequence). Trimming removed 2 bases from V and 0 bases from J, with 10 bases in between. CDR3 protein: CASSLLQEANYGYTF. CDR3 in DNA: TGTGCCAGCAGCTTACTCCAGGAAGCTAACTATGGCTACACCTTC.

The chain uses TRBV27 and TRBJ2-7; TRBD1 aligns across 9 bases. V trimming: 2 bases; J trimming: 2 bases; junction bases outside the gene matches: 10. Looked up from germline, CDR1 is MNHEY and CDR2 is SMNVEV (reference sequence). The length of the CDR3 is 17 residues. The CDR3 bases are TGTGCCAGCAGTTTACTCTCCGGGACAGGGCTCACCTACGAGCAGTACTTC. It is translated as CASSLLSGTGLTYEQYF.

The V and J genes are TRBV7-9 and TRBJ2-7; no definite D call. The V end was cut by 6 bases, the J end by 0 bases, with 15 bases between. Germline V gene data show CDR1 as SEHNR and CDR2 as FQNEAQ (reference sequence). This CDR3 has 15 amino acids. CDR3 sequence reads: CASRPGDGSSYEQYF. CDR3 nucleotides: TGTGCCAGCAGGCCCGGAGACGGATCCTCCTACGAGCAGTACTTC.

V gene TRBV14 combines with J gene TRBJ1-2; D is perhaps TRBD1 (6 bases). CDR3 length equals 13 residues. Looked up from germline, CDR1 is SGHDN and CDR2 is FVKESK. Trimming shortened V by 4 bases and J by 5 bases, and 11 bases separated the two germline ends. CDR3 nucleotides: TGTGCCAGCAGCCCTAGGACAGCGTATGGCTACACCTTC. This encodes CASSPRTAYGYTF.

The chain is built from TRBV7-2 and TRBJ2-1, with 12 bases that match TRBD2. The ends lost 4 bases at V and 6 bases at J; junction bases unmatched: 10. Germline CDR1 is SGHTA and CDR2 is FQGNSA. The length of the CDR3 is 17 residues. The CDR3 loop reads CASSSRLLAGGVNEQFF. The DNA for the CDR3 is TGTGCCAGCAGCTCACGACTACTAGCGGGAGGAGTCAATGAGCAGTTCTTC.

This chain joins TRBV27 and TRBJ1-1; tentative D call: TRBD1 (6 bases). The CDR3 length is 15 residues. Germline V gene sequence: CDR1 MNHEY, CDR2 SMNVEV (reference sequence). V was clipped by 5 bases and J by 4 bases, with 17 bases between them. The DNA of the CDR3 is TGTGCCAGCAGTCCACCAGGGGAGTGGAGCACTGAAGCTTTCTTT. Encoded protein: CASSPPGEWSTEAFF.

This clone was detected only a few times. The chain recombines TRBV6-5 with TRBJ1-4; D perhaps matches TRBD1 (5 bases). CDR3 length equals 15 residues. Trimming removed 6 bases from V and 10 bases from J, with 21 bases in between. The V gene's germline CDR1 is MNHEY and CDR2 SVGAGI. CDR3 protein: CASRPRAGRRGKLFF. CDR3 in DNA: TGTGCCAGCAGGCCAAGGGCGGGACGGCGGGGAAAACTGTTTTTT.

The chain joins TRBV10-2 to TRBJ1-3; D unclear. The CDR3 covers 15 residues. Trimming stripped 10 bases from V and 0 bases from J, with 16 bases between. Germline V gene data show CDR1 as WSHSY and CDR2 as SAAADI. The DNA of the CDR3 is TGCGCCACGGGAACAGACGTACCCTCTGGAAACACCATATATTTT. This encodes CATGTDVPSGNTIYF.

The chain joins TRBV18 to TRBJ1-5, with D unclear. Germline assignment: CDR1 KGHSH and CDR2 LQKENI. This CDR3 contains 13 residues. Deletions cut 5 bases from V and 2 bases from J, with 7 bases between. The CDR3 protein is CASSSDGNQPQHF. Written as DNA, the CDR3 is TGTGCCAGCTCATCAGATGGCAATCAGCCCCAGCATTTT.

The rearrangement joins TRBV28 to TRBJ1-2; D might be TRBD1 (5 bases). V shed 6 bases and J shed 5 bases, with 10 bases lying between them. Per germline, CDR1 MDHEN and CDR2 SYDVKM. The CDR3 runs to 12 residues. In DNA, the CDR3 is TGTGCCAGCAGCAGTACAGGTTATGGCTACACCTTC. As protein: CASSSTGYGYTF.

V gene TRBV24-1 combines with J gene TRBJ2-3; no firm D call. There are 13 residues in the CDR3. In germline, CDR1 is KGHDR, CDR2 SFDVKD. Trimming took 4 bases from V and 2 from J, leaving 6 bases between them. CDR3 nucleotide sequence: TGTGCCACCAGTGACTACCCCACAGATACGCAGTATTTT. It specifies CATSDYPTDTQYF.

The J gene is TRBJ2-7, the V gene TRBV28; 8 nucleotides agree with TRBD1. V trimming: 6 bases; J trimming: 2 bases; junction bases outside the gene matches: 9. The germline gives CDR1 MDHEN, CDR2 SYDVKM. CDR3 length: 15 amino acids. The CDR3 loop reads CASSSGQGGAYEQYF. DNA of the CDR3: TGTGCCAGCAGCTCAGGACAGGGCGGGGCCTACGAGCAGTACTTC.

V usage is TRBV6-1 and J usage is TRBJ1-1; TRBD1 agrees at 10 bases. Germline loops: CDR1 MNHNS, CDR2 SASEGT. This CDR3 is built from 16 residues. The junction had 6 bases not matched to a gene; V was cut back by 4 bases and J by 1 base. The CDR3 sequence: CASSVGQGVENTEAFF. DNA of the CDR3: TGTGCCAGCAGTGTCGGACAGGGGGTTGAGAACACTGAAGCTTTCTTT.

This rearrangement joins TRBV9 to TRBJ1-2; possibly TRBD1 for D (6 bases). The CDR3 loop spans 14 amino acids. The germline V gene has CDR1 SGDLS and CDR2 YYNGEE. Trimming cost V 0 bases and J 6 bases, with 12 bases left between them. The CDR3 region has the DNA TGTGCCAGCAGCGTAGAACAGGGTGGTAATGGCTACACCTTC. This codes for CASSVEQGGNGYTF.

The chain joins TRBV20-1 to TRBJ2-5; D not certain. The length of the CDR3 is 11 residues. Germline-derived CDR1 and CDR2 are DFQATT and SNEGSKA (reference sequence). Between the trimmed V and J ends, which lost 0 bases and 5 bases, there was a span of 4 bases. CDR3 region: CSARDSETQYF. CDR3 DNA sequence: TGCAGTGCTAGAGATTCTGAGACCCAGTACTTC.

The chain uses TRBV10-1 and TRBJ2-7; TRBD2 matches at 10 bases. This CDR3 is built from 14 residues. Germline CDR1 and CDR2: WNHNN and SYGVQD (reference sequence). V was pared by 6 bases and J by 4 bases, with 6 bases of the junction left unmatched. This chain's CDR3 is CASSPSGRVYEQYF. The CDR3 coding sequence is TGCGCCAGCAGCCCGAGCGGGAGGGTATACGAGCAGTACTTC.

The V and J genes are TRBV12-5 and TRBJ1-2, with D possibly being TRBD1 (6 bases). CDR3 length equals 13 residues. Trimming left V 5 bases short and J 4 bases short, with 11 bases between. Germline lookup yields CDR1 LGHNT and CDR2 FRNRAP. This CDR3 reads CASGGTTGYGYTF. The CDR3 nucleotides read TGTGCTAGTGGTGGGACAACTGGCTATGGCTACACCTTC.

The V gene is TRBV6-5, the J gene TRBJ2-3; 7 nucleotides align to TRBD1. This CDR3 contains 14 residues. The trim removed 8 bases at V and 5 bases at J, leaving 10 bases unmatched. Germline lookup yields CDR1 MNHEY and CDR2 SVGAGI. The CDR3 here is CASAGRGWGDTQYF. CDR3 sequence (DNA): TGTGCCAGCGCGGGCAGGGGGTGGGGAGATACGCAGTATTTT.

The V and J genes are TRBV14 and TRBJ1-6; tentatively, D is TRBD1 (5 bases). Germline V gives CDR1 SGHDN, CDR2 FVKESK. The CDR3 length is 16 residues. V lost 4 bases and J lost 4, with 14 bases in between. The CDR3 bases are TGTGCCAGCAGCCCGCGAAGGGGCGCGTATAATTCACCCCTCCACTTT. As protein: CASSPRRGAYNSPLHF.

The V and J genes are TRBV29-1 and TRBJ1-1; TRBD1 agrees at 9 bases. The V gene's germline CDR1 is SQVTM and CDR2 ANQGSEA. Trimming removed 4 bases from V and 5 bases from J; junction bases left unmatched: 32. This CDR3 region has 22 residues. The CDR3 reads CSVVVLIWDREGSRWSFTEAFF. The CDR3 nucleotides read TGCAGCGTTGTCGTATTAATATGGGACAGGGAAGGGTCAAGATGGAGTTTTACTGAAGCTTTCTTT.

V usage is TRBV5-1 and J usage is TRBJ2-1, with a possible D match to TRBD2 (6 bases). The CDR3 has 15 residues. The germline V and J ends were trimmed by 6 bases and 1 base, with 14 bases remaining between them. Germline CDR1 and CDR2: SGHRS and YFSETQ. The DNA of the CDR3 is TGCGCCAGCACCCCCAATAGCGGTTCCTACAATGAGCAGTTCTTC. It codes for CASTPNSGSYNEQFF.

This clone was observed at least ten times. The CDR3 DNA follows: TGTGCCAGCAGCTCACGGAGCGGGGGGAGAATTGGTGAGCAGTTCTTC. Amino acid sequence: CASSSRSGGRIGEQFF. V is TRBV7-2 and J is TRBJ2-1; 9 bases match TRBD2. V lost 4 bases to trimming and J lost 9 bases; unmatched junction nucleotides: 13. In germline, CDR1 is SGHTA, CDR2 FQGNSA. The CDR3 consists of 16 residues.

The chain carries TRBV27 and TRBJ2-4; TRBD1 is a possible D gene (6 bases). Trimming shortened V by 2 bases and J by 0 bases, and 11 bases separated the two germline ends. CDR1 is MNHEY, CDR2 SMNVEV, per germline (reference sequence). The CDR3 extends over 16 amino acids. CDR3 sequence (DNA): TGTGCCAGCAGTTTACAGGGGATACTAGCCAAAAACATTCAGTACTTC. Translated: CASSLQGILAKNIQYF.

CDR3 loop: CASSESGTEAFF. CDR3 nucleotides: TGTGCCAGTAGTGAAAGCGGAACTGAAGCTTTCTTT. V usage is TRBV19 and J usage is TRBJ1-1; no definite D call. The length of the CDR3 is 12 residues. Germline V gene data show CDR1 as LNHDA and CDR2 as SQIVND (reference sequence). The V gene lost 5 bases and the J gene lost 5 bases, with 9 bases spanning the gap.

V gene TRBV11-2 combines with J gene TRBJ2-1, with D tentatively TRBD1 (5 bases). V lost 2 bases, J lost 4 bases, and 12 bases lay in between. This CDR3 has 15 residues. The germline V gene has CDR1 SGHAT and CDR2 FQNNGV. The CDR3 protein is CASSLSQGLYNEQFF. In DNA form, the CDR3 reads TGTGCCAGCAGCTTAAGCCAGGGCCTTTACAATGAGCAGTTCTTC. Supplemented by reference TRBV11-2 and TRBJ2-1, the full variable domain reads EAGVAQSPRYKIIEKRQSVAFWCNPISGHATLYWYQQILGQGPKLLIQFQNNGVVDDSQLPKDRFSAERLKGVDSTLKIQPAKLEDSAVYLCASSLSQGLYNEQFFGPGTRLTVL.